The 14 T cell receptor beta chains below all came from one sample that was sequenced in a study of T cell responses to AZD1222 COVID-19 vaccine. Generated by immunoSEQ multiplex PCR, the TCRdb table keeps only in-frame clones and is missing some. Of 120,000 to 150,000 clones in the sample, approximately 78% are singletons; the top ten hold about 4%. Here the sequenced sample was peripheral blood, taken on day 0 of MenACWY control vaccination. Source of these receptors: an adult in good health.

This chain links TRBV7-9 with TRBJ1-2; D unresolved. In germline, CDR1 is SEHNR, CDR2 FQNEAQ (reference sequence). Trimming pared 3 bases from V and 8 bases from J, leaving 16 bases between. The CDR3 runs 14 residues. CDR3 protein: CASSFSGVYGGYTF. The CDR3 DNA sequence: TGTGCCAGCAGCTTCAGTGGGGTCTATGGCGGCTACACCTTC.

The chain couples TRBV6-5 to TRBJ1-1, with D tentatively TRBD1 (5 bases). The CDR3 extends over 15 amino acids. With 2 bases removed from V and 1 base from J, the gap between germline ends came to 11 bases. From germline, CDR1 is MNHEY and CDR2 SVGAGI. In DNA, the CDR3 is TGTGCCAGCAGTTACAGGGGAGGGTGGAACACTGAAGCTTTCTTT. It translates to CASSYRGGWNTEAFF.

This chain links TRBV30 with TRBJ1-2; unclear D gene. The germline CDR1 and CDR2 sequences are GTSNPN and SVGIG (reference sequence). The length of the CDR3 is 10 residues. Trimming pared 5 bases from V and 4 bases from J, leaving 5 bases between. This CDR3 reads CAWGVYGYTF. CDR3 DNA: TGTGCCTGGGGCGTCTATGGCTACACCTTC.

The genes are TRBV14 and TRBJ1-3; no firm D call. The V and J ends lost 0 bases and 0 bases respectively, with 6 bases between them. Germline values: CDR1 SGHDN, CDR2 FVKESK. The CDR3 loop spans 15 amino acids. The DNA for the CDR3 is TGTGCCAGCAGCCAAGATTCCGGCTCTGGAAACACCATATATTTT. Translation gives CASSQDSGSGNTIYF.

Of note for this clone: Other nucleotide sequences from this sample produce the same CDR3. J is TRBJ2-6 and V is TRBV5-1; TRBD1 might be the D (6 bases). The CDR3 is 15 amino acids. From germline, CDR1 is SGHRS and CDR2 YFSETQ. V lost 3 bases, J lost 2 bases, and 9 bases lay in between. The DNA of the CDR3 is TGCGCCAGCAGCTACCGGACAGCTGGGGCCAACGTCCTGACTTTC. Protein sequence: CASSYRTAGANVLTF.

The rearrangement uses TRBV19 and TRBJ1-4, with 7 bases aligning to TRBD1. Germline CDR1 LNHDA, CDR2 SQIVND (reference sequence). The CDR3 spans 15 residues. The J segment lost 4 bases and the V segment lost 6 bases, leaving 8 bases of the junction unmatched. CDR3 nucleotide sequence: TGTGCCAGTAGATTACAGGGGCCGAGTAATGAAAAACTGTTTTTT. As protein: CASRLQGPSNEKLFF. The full variable domain, with the rest looked up from reference TRBV19 and TRBJ1-4, is DGGITQSPKYLFRKEGQNVTLSCEQNLNHDAMYWYRQDPGQGLRLIYYSQIVNDFQKGDIAEGYSVSREKKESFPLTVTSAQKNPTAFYLCASRLQGPSNEKLFFGSGTQLSVL.

This chain connects TRBV18 to TRBJ2-7, with D perhaps TRBD1 (5 bases). This CDR3 spans 15 amino acids. With 6 bases removed from V and 0 bases from J, the gap between germline ends came to 15 bases. Germline V gives CDR1 KGHSH, CDR2 LQKENI. CDR3 DNA sequence: TGTGCCAGCTCCCGTGGGGCGGAGAGCTCCTACGAGCAGTACTTC. Its translation: CASSRGAESSYEQYF. Together with reference TRBV18 and TRBJ2-7, the CDR3 gives the full variable domain: NAGVMQNPRHLVRRRGQEARLRCSPMKGHSHVYWYRQLPEEGLKFMVYLQKENIIDESGMPKERFSAEFPKEGPSILRIQQVVRGDSAAYFCASSRGAESSYEQYFGPGTRLTVT.

The chain combines TRBV4-1 with TRBJ2-1; D is unresolved. Germline lookup yields CDR1 MGHRA and CDR2 YSYEKL. The CDR3 contains 16 residues. V lost 1 base to trimming and J lost 3 bases, with 13 bases between them. CDR3 region: CASSQVEGNYYNEQFF. CDR3 in DNA: TGCGCCAGCAGCCAAGTCGAAGGGAATTACTACAATGAGCAGTTCTTC.

The chain recombines TRBV15 with TRBJ2-1, with 7 bases fitting TRBD2. The CDR3 consists of 13 residues. From germline, CDR1 is LNHNV and CDR2 YYDKDF (reference sequence). The J segment lost 10 bases and the V segment lost 0 bases, leaving 3 bases of the junction unmatched. CDR3: CATSRDPGGEQFF. For the CDR3, the DNA is TGTGCCACCAGCAGAGACCCCGGGGGGGAGCAGTTCTTC.

This chain links TRBV7-8 with TRBJ2-3; D call uncertain. V dropped 5 bases and J dropped 0 bases, with 9 bases sitting between them. CDR1 is SGHVS, CDR2 FQNEAQ, per germline. CDR3 length: 14 residues. CDR3: CASSPFGSTDTQYF. CDR3 coding DNA: TGTGCCAGCAGCCCTTTTGGTAGCACAGATACGCAGTATTTT.

In this sample, this clone turned up once. The chain employs TRBV11-3 and TRBJ2-7; 11 bases fit TRBD2. The CDR3 extends over 15 amino acids. CDR1 SGHNT and CDR2 YENEEA come from the germline V gene. V shed 5 bases, J shed 0 bases, and the junction held 3 bases outside the gene matches. In DNA, the CDR3 is TGTGCCAGCAGCCCGACTAGCGGGGACTCCTACGAGCAGTACTTC. As protein: CASSPTSGDSYEQYF.

The CDR3 coding sequence is TGTGCTAGTGCCTCGGCAGGGCCCAATCAGCCCCAGCATTTT. This sequence encodes CASASAGPNQPQHF. The chain uses TRBV12-5 and TRBJ1-5, with a tentative D call TRBD1 (5 bases). CDR1 LGHNT and CDR2 FRNRAP come from the germline V gene. V lost 7 bases, J lost 3 bases, and 13 bases lay in between. The CDR3 is 14 amino acids.

The CDR3 is CASSLGSAGTQYF. For the CDR3, the DNA is TGTGCCAGCAGCTTAGGGAGTGCGGGTACCCAGTACTTC. The rearrangement joins TRBV11-3 to TRBJ2-5; D is possibly TRBD2 (5 bases). Per germline, CDR1 SGHNT and CDR2 YENEEA. The CDR3 sequence is 13 residues long. The V end lost 1 base, the J end lost 8 bases, and 11 bases lay between the germline ends.

This clone was seen only once. The chain links TRBV6-4 to TRBJ2-2; the match to TRBD1 covers 7 bases. Losses at the gene ends were 5 bases for V and 6 bases for J; bases not matched to a gene: 6. Per the germline V gene, CDR1 is MRHNA and CDR2 is SNTAGT. This CDR3 contains 14 residues. CDR3 DNA sequence: TGTGCCAGCAGTACCGGGACAGAAGCCGGGGAGCTGTTTTTT. It codes for CASSTGTEAGELFF.